This entry describes one T cell receptor beta chain. Its antigen remains unknown. The data are from a study of cytomegalovirus exposure and HLA in healthy donors. Study-level points and caveats: Cytomegalovirus association was listed for 150 or so TCR beta chains.

With V trimmed by 4 bases and J by 6 bases, 14 bases remained unmatched. From germline, CDR1 is LGHNA and CDR2 YNFKEQ. CDR3 length: 17 amino acids. The repertoire was sequenced with immunoSEQ multiplex PCR; TCRdb's copy has only in-frame clones and lacks some. This table has approximately 180,000 clones, around 88% appearing once. The sequenced sample was PBMCs. The clonotype originates from a woman under 30 in good health and CMV-seronegative. The V and J genes are TRBV4-2 and TRBJ1-4, with 7 bases lining up with TRBD1. CDR3 region: CASSPRQGTGIDEKLFF. The CDR3 nucleotides are TGTGCCAGCAGCCCCCGACAGGGTACGGGGATTGATGAAAAACTGTTTTTT.